One sample yielded the 17 T cell receptor beta chains listed below, sequenced in a study of Ad26.COV2.S vaccination and SARS-CoV-2 variants. Sequencing was performed with immunoSEQ multiplex PCR; in TCRdb, only in-frame clones are kept and a portion is missing. The data contain hundreds of thousands of clones, about 88% of them singletons. Treatment: around 19 received Ad26.COV2.S at low or high dose, single or two shots; five or six received placebo; per-sample allocation not given. Sampling occurred on day 63 after the first vaccine or placebo injection. The material sequenced was peripheral blood, taken in a trial of Ad26.COV2.S vaccine versus placebo. The receptors were sampled from a person between 18 and 65 years old who received the Ad26.COV2.S COVID-19 vaccine or a placebo.

The chain joins TRBV5-1 to TRBJ2-1, with TRBD2 matching 7 bases. Germline CDR1 is SGHRS and CDR2 is YFSETQ. V trimming: 2 bases; J trimming: 1 base; junction bases outside the gene matches: 9. The CDR3 covers 17 residues. CDR3: CASSLTGGGPSYNEQFF. The CDR3 DNA reads as TGCGCCAGCAGCTTAACGGGGGGAGGGCCATCCTACAATGAGCAGTTCTTC.

V is TRBV27 and J is TRBJ2-3, with a possible D match to TRBD2 (6 bases). V was cut by 1 base and J by 2 bases, with 16 bases left in between. The germline V gene has CDR1 MNHEY and CDR2 SMNVEV (reference sequence). The CDR3 runs to 17 residues. CDR3 coding DNA: TGTGCCAGCAGTTTATGGGGTTCGGGGGACGACACAGATACGCAGTATTTT. Its protein product is CASSLWGSGDDTDTQYF.

The chain has TRBV24-1 and TRBJ2-7, with 9 bases fitting TRBD1. The CDR3 contains 13 residues. The J segment lost 6 bases and the V segment lost 5 bases, leaving 4 bases of the junction unmatched. In germline, CDR1 is KGHDR, CDR2 SFDVKD. The CDR3 region has the DNA TGTGCCACCAGTGCCGGGACAGGGAGCGAGCAGTACTTC. Amino acid sequence: CATSAGTGSEQYF.

J is TRBJ2-3 and V is TRBV6-5, with 11 positions matching TRBD2. This CDR3 contains 13 residues. Germline values: CDR1 MNHEY, CDR2 SVGAGI. The junction had 4 bases not matched to a gene; V was cut back by 2 bases and J by 12 bases. CDR3 residues: CASSYGTSGSQYF. CDR3 in DNA: TGTGCCAGCAGTTACGGGACTAGCGGTTCACAGTATTTT.

The J gene is TRBJ2-7, the V gene TRBV6-4; TRBD1 agrees at 9 bases. V trimming: 4 bases; J trimming: 5 bases; junction bases outside the gene matches: 9. Germline V CDR1 and CDR2: MRHNA, SNTAGT. This CDR3 spans 15 amino acids. In nucleotides, the CDR3 is TGTGCCAGCAGTGGTTGGGACAGGGAAGGGAACGAGCAGTACTTC. The encoded protein is CASSGWDREGNEQYF.

V usage is TRBV14 and J usage is TRBJ2-5; no definite D call. The CDR3 extends over 13 amino acids. Trimming removed 0 bases at V and 4 bases at J, with 6 bases between. Germline CDR1 SGHDN, CDR2 FVKESK. The CDR3 sequence is CASSQDLGETQYF. CDR3 nucleotides: TGTGCCAGCAGCCAAGATCTGGGAGAGACCCAGTACTTC.

V usage is TRBV30 and J usage is TRBJ1-5, with D unresolved. Trimming took off 2 bases at V and 4 bases at J, with 6 bases between the two ends. Per the germline V gene, CDR1 is GTSNPN and CDR2 is SVGIG (reference sequence). The CDR3 runs 12 residues. This chain's CDR3 is CAWSWENQPQHF. The CDR3 region has the DNA TGTGCCTGGAGTTGGGAAAATCAGCCCCAGCATTTT.

The chain uses TRBV7-3 and TRBJ2-3, with 9 bases lining up with TRBD2. The ends lost 5 bases at V and 1 base at J; junction bases unmatched: 7. Germline lookup yields CDR1 SGHTA and CDR2 FQGTGA. This CDR3 contains 16 residues. The CDR3 sequence: CASSPQTSGGTDTQYF. In DNA, the CDR3 is TGTGCCAGCAGCCCTCAGACTAGCGGAGGCACAGATACGCAGTATTTT. Together with reference TRBV7-3 and TRBJ2-3, the CDR3 gives the full variable domain: GAGVSQTPSNKVTEKGKYVELRCDPISGHTALYWYRQSLGQGPEFLIYFQGTGAADDSGLPNDRFFAVRPEGSVSTLKIQRTERGDSAVYLCASSPQTSGGTDTQYFGPGTRLTVL.

The chain carries TRBV5-4 and TRBJ2-7, with 7 bases that match TRBD1. The germline V gene encodes CDR1 SGHNT and CDR2 YYREEE (reference sequence). The CDR3 loop spans 14 amino acids. V dropped 0 bases and J dropped 4; count of bases not matched to a gene: 4. The CDR3: CASSLVGQPYEQYF. CDR3 sequence (DNA): TGTGCCAGCAGCTTGGTGGGACAGCCGTACGAGCAGTACTTC. The full variable domain, in which reference TRBV5-4 and TRBJ2-7 provide the parts outside the CDR3, is ETGVTQSPTHLIKTRGQQVTLRCSSQSGHNTVSWYQQALGQGPQFIFQYYREEENGRGNFPPRFSGLQFPNYSSELNVNALELDDSALYLCASSLVGQPYEQYFGPGTRLTVT.

As regards this clone: One end of the junction varies from germline; a read error may be responsible. The chain is built from TRBV5-5 and TRBJ1-4; 7 bases align to TRBD1. The length of the CDR3 is 15 residues. Germline V gives CDR1 SGHKS, CDR2 YYEKEE (reference sequence). The CDR3 bases are TGTGCCAACAGCCCGGGACAGAGAACTAATGAAAAACTGTTTTTT. Translating gives CANSPGQRTNEKLFF. Variable domain in full (rest from reference TRBV5-5 and TRBJ1-4): DAGVTQSPTHLIKTRGQQVTLRCSPISGHKSVSWYQQVLGQGPQFIFQYYEKEERGRGNFPDRFSARQFPNYSSELNVNALLLGDSALYLCANSPGQRTNEKLFFGSGTQLSVL.

The gene calls are TRBV2 and TRBJ1-5, with D perhaps matching TRBD1 (5 bases). The V gene's germline CDR1 is SNHLY and CDR2 FYNNEI. Trimming stripped 3 bases from V and 0 bases from J, with 12 bases between. The length of the CDR3 is 16 residues. CDR3 DNA sequence: TGTGCCAGCAGTGATCGGGACTTCACTAGCAATCAGCCCCAGCATTTT. It is translated as CASSDRDFTSNQPQHF.

The chain has TRBV5-6 and TRBJ1-5; no reliable D call. The CDR3 consists of 16 residues. V dropped 0 bases and J dropped 0 bases, with 10 bases sitting between them. From germline, CDR1 is SGHDT and CDR2 YYEEEE. The chain's CDR3 is CASSLGRVLSNQPQHF. The CDR3 nucleotides are TGTGCCAGCAGCTTGGGAAGGGTACTTAGCAATCAGCCCCAGCATTTT.

The rearrangement links TRBV9 to TRBJ1-1, with D uncertain. The V end lost 6 bases, the J end lost 1 base, and 16 bases lay between the germline ends. Germline V gene lookup returns CDR1 SGDLS and CDR2 YYNGEE. The CDR3 is made up of 15 amino acids. Written as DNA, the CDR3 is TGTGCCAGCACGGCCCAAGGGAGCTGGAACACTGAAGCTTTCTTT. Amino acid sequence: CASTAQGSWNTEAFF.

The chain links TRBV19 to TRBJ2-1; D perhaps matches TRBD1 (6 bases). Germline loops: CDR1 LNHDA, CDR2 SQIVND (reference sequence). The CDR3 is 12 amino acids. The ends were cut back, 8 bases at V and 3 bases at J, with 8 bases in the middle. The CDR3 is CASSDSYNEQFF. The CDR3 DNA reads TGTGCCAGTTCGGACAGCTACAATGAGCAGTTCTTC.

This clone was detected only once. The gene calls are TRBV10-2 and TRBJ1-1; D is unclear. The CDR3 extends over 15 amino acids. The germline V gene has CDR1 WSHSY and CDR2 SAAADI. Between the trimmed V and J ends, which lost 2 bases and 4 bases, there was a span of 14 bases. The CDR3 DNA reads TGCGCCAGCAGTGAGGTGGGTGCCTGGGGCACTGAAGCTTTCTTT. Its protein is CASSEVGAWGTEAFF.

The rearrangement links TRBV9 to TRBJ2-2; 12 bases fit TRBD2. With 7 bases clipped from V and 5 bases from J, the junction kept 9 bases outside the gene matches. The CDR3 covers 16 residues. Germline lookup yields CDR1 SGDLS and CDR2 YYNGEE. The CDR3: CASSRGLAGRTGELFF. CDR3 bases: TGTGCCAGCTCCCGAGGACTAGCGGGGAGAACCGGGGAGCTGTTTTTT.

The chain recombines TRBV6-5 with TRBJ2-7, with D perhaps TRBD2 (5 bases). CDR1 and CDR2 from the germline V gene are MNHEY and SVGAGI. The CDR3 consists of 16 residues. Trimming cost V 0 bases and J 6 bases, with 18 bases left between them. DNA for the CDR3: TGTGCCAGCAGTTACTCGAAACGGGGTAGGGTAGGCGAGCAGTACTTC. Its protein is CASSYSKRGRVGEQYF.